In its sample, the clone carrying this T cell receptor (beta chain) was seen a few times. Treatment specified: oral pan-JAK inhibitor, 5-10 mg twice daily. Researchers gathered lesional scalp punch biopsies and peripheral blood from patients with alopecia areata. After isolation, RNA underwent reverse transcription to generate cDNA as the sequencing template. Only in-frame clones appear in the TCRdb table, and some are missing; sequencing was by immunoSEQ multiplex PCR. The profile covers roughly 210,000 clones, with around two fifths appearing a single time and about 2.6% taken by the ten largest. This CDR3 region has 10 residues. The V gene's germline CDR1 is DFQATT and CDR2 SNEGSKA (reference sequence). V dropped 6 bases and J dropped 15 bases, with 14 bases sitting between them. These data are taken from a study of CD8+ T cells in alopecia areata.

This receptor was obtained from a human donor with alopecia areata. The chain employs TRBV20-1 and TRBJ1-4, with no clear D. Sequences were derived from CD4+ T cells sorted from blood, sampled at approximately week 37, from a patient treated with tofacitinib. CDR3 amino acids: CSAEGPGLFF. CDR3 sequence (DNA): TGCAGTGCAGAAGGGCCGGGATTGTTTTTT.